This T cell receptor (beta chain) was found in a study of blood T cell repertoires in COVID-19. Study details: The United States, Italy and Spain supplied acute and convalescent COVID-19 samples. T cells, B-cell-depleted T cells, or PBMCs supplied cDNA or gDNA.

The CDR3 loop spans 14 amino acids. V lost 6 bases to trimming and J lost 3 bases, with 14 bases between them. Germline V CDR1 and CDR2: MDHEN, SYDVKM. Original processing methods: Estimation of nucleated cell counts was performed using reference gene primer amplification. TCRdb's copy holds only in-frame clones and misses some; the assay was immunoSEQ multiplex PCR. V and J calls plus clone size are reproduced from that table; the DNA served to infer D and trimming. The data show 140,000 or so clones, with approximately 88% seen just once and 1.8% held by the top ten. This chain uses TRBV28 with TRBJ1-1; a weak D match, TRBD1 (6 bases). The sequencing sample was made of peripheral blood. This receptor was obtained from a man aged 65 to 79 with acute or convalescent COVID-19. DNA for the CDR3: TGTGCCAGCAGCTTTCGAGAGGGGGACACTGAAGCTTTCTTT. This codes for CASSFREGDTEAFF. The variable domain in full, with the rest retrieved from reference TRBV28 and TRBJ1-1, is DVKVTQSSRYLVKRTGEKVFLECVQDMDHENMFWYRQDPGLGLRLIYFSYDVKMKEKGDIPEGYSVSREKKERFSLILESASTNQTSMYLCASSFREGDTEAFFGQGTRLTVV.